Included here is one T cell receptor (beta chain) sequence, with context. Distinct nucleotide sequences in the sample also encode this CDR3. These data come from a study of shared clonotypes between healthy human individuals. Germline CDR1 is KGHSH and CDR2 is LQKENI. V was trimmed by 3 bases and J by 0 bases, leaving 12 bases between them. This CDR3 region has 15 residues. Data came from immunoSEQ multiplex PCR; TCRdb stores just in-frame clones and leaves some out. The table includes some 2.1 million clones, 95% detected once. The sample consisted of naive CD4+ T cells sorted from blood. Subset indicated: CD45RA+ positively selected. This sequence joins TRBV18 and TRBJ2-7; TRBD2 is a possible D gene (6 bases). This clonotype was obtained from a man younger than 30 in good health. In DNA, the CDR3 is TGTGCCAGCTCACCCGGGACTGGGAGCTCCTACGAGCAGTACTTC. Translated: CASSPGTGSSYEQYF. Using reference TRBV18 and TRBJ2-7 for the parts outside the CDR3, the full variable domain is NAGVMQNPRHLVRRRGQEARLRCSPMKGHSHVYWYRQLPEEGLKFMVYLQKENIIDESGMPKERFSAEFPKEGPSILRIQQVVRGDSAAYFCASSPGTGSSYEQYFGPGTRLTVT.